A single T cell receptor beta chain is shown here with its context. The antigen remains undetermined. These data belong to a study of T cell repertoires in cytomegalovirus infection. The CDR3 runs 15 residues. Germline V gene lookup returns CDR1 MNHEY and CDR2 SMNVEV (reference sequence). Trimming took 5 bases from V and 2 from J, leaving 14 bases between them. In TCRdb, the reads were re-called with MiXCR into one record per CDR3 protein. The profile shows 20,000 to 25,000 distinct CDR3 sequences, 35% to 45% of them singletons. The receptor was derived from a human donor in good health (CMV status not recorded). Some clones in this sample may be carry-over from other donors' samples. The sequenced sample was CD8+ T cells from cultured PBMCs, obtained from culture after CMV antigen stimulation. V usage is TRBV27 and J usage is TRBJ2-3; D is possibly TRBD1 (6 bases). The CDR3 region has the DNA TGTGCCAGCAGTATCAGGGGTGCCTTCACAGATACGCAGTATTTT. Its translation is CASSIRGAFTDTQYF.